Included here is one T cell receptor (beta chain) sequence, with context. This sample stems from a study of blood T cell repertoires in COVID-19. About the research overall: Acute and convalescent COVID-19 samples came from the United States, Italy and Spain.

V was pared by 4 bases and J by 3 bases, with 5 bases of the junction left unmatched. CDR3 length: 16 amino acids. Germline V gives CDR1 LGHNA, CDR2 YNFKEQ. Source study methods: Using reference gene primer amplification, nucleated cell counts were estimated. The protocol was immunoSEQ multiplex PCR, while the TCRdb copy is restricted to in-frame clones and leaves out a portion. Clone size and the V and J calls come from that table; the DNA yielded D and trimming. This table holds some 97,000 clones, around four fifths found once. The sequenced sample was peripheral blood. The rearrangement joins TRBV4-2 to TRBJ2-3, with 12 bases identical to TRBD2. The clonotype was recovered from a woman aged 70-85 years with acute or convalescent COVID-19. In DNA form, the CDR3 reads TGTGCCAGCAGCCGAACTAGCGGGGGGCCTACAGATACGCAGTATTTT. The encoded protein is CASSRTSGGPTDTQYF.